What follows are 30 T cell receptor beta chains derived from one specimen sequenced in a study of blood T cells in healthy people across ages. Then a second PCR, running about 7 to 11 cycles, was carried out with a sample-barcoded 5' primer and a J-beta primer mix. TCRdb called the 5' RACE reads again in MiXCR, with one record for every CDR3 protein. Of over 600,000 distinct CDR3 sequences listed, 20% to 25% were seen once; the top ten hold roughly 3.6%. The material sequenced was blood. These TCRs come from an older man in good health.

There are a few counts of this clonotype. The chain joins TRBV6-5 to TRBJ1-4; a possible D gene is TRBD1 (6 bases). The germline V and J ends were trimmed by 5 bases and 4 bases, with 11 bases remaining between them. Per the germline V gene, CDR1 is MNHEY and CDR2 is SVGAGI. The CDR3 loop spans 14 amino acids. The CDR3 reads CASSADRSNEKLFF. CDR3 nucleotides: TGTGCCAGCAGTGCTGACAGGAGTAATGAAAAACTGTTTTTT.

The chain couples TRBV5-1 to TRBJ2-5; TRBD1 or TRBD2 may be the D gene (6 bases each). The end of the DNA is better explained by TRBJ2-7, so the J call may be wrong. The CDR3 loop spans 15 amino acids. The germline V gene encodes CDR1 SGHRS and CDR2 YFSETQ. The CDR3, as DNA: TGCGCCAGCAGCTTGGAGGGGGGCTACTCCTACGAGCAGTACTTC. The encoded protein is CASSLEGGYSYEQYF.

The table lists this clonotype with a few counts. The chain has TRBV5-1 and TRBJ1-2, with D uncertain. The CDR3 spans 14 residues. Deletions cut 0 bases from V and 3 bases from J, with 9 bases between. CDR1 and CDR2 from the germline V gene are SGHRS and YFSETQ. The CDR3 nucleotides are TGCGCCAGCAGCTTGGGTCCCCGAGACTATGGCTACACCTTC. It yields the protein CASSLGPRDYGYTF.

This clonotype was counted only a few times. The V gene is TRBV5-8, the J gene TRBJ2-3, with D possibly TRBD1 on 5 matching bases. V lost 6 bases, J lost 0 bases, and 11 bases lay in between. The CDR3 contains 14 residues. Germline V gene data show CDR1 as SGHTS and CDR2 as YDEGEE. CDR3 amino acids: CASTTAPSTDTQYF. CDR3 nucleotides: TGTGCCAGCACGACAGCACCTAGCACAGATACGCAGTATTTT.

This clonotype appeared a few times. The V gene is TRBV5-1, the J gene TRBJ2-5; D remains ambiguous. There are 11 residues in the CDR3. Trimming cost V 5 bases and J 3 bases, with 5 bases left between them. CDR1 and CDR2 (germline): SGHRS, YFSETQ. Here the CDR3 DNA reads TGCGCCAGCAGGACCGAAGAGACCCAGTACTTC. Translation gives CASRTEETQYF.

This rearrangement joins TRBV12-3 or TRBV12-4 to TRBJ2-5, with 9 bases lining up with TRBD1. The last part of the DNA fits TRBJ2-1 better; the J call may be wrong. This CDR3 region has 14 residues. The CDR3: CASSRDRDPNEQFF. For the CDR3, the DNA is TGTGCCAGCAGCCGGGACAGGGACCCCAATGAGCAGTTCTTC.

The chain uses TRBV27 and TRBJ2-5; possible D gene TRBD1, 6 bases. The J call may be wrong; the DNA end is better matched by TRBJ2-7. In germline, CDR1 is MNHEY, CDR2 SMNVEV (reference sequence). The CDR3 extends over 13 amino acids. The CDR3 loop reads CASGEQGRYEQYF. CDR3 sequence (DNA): TGTGCCAGTGGGGAACAGGGACGCTACGAGCAGTACTTC.

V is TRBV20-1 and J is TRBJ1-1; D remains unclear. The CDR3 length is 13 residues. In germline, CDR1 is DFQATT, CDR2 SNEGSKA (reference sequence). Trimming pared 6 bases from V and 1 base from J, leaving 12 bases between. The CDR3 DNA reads TGCAGTGCCCAAGGGCATACGAACACTGAAGCTTTCTTT. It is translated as CSAQGHTNTEAFF.

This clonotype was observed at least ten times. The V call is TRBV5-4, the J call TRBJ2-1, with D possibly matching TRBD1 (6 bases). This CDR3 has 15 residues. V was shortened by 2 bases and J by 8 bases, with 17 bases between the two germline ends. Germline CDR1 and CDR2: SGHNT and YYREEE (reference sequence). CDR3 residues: CASSLPDRSTDEQFF. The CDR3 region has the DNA TGTGCCAGCAGCTTACCGGACAGATCGACGGATGAGCAGTTCTTC.

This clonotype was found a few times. CDR3 sequence (DNA): TGTGCCAGCATCGTGGACCGTTACAATGAGCAGTTCTTC. Its translation: CASIVDRYNEQFF. V is TRBV6-2 or TRBV6-3 and J is TRBJ2-5; D ambiguous. The closer fit of TRBJ2-1 to the DNA end suggests the J call may be wrong. Germline CDR1 and CDR2: MNHEY and SVGEGT. The length of the CDR3 is 13 residues.

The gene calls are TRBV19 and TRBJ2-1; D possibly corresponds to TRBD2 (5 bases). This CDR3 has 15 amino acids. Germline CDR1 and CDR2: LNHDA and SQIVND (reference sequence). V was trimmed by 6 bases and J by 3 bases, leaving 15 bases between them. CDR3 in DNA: TGTGCCAGTAGCACCGACTATCTACGCTACAATGAGCAGTTCTTC. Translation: CASSTDYLRYNEQFF.

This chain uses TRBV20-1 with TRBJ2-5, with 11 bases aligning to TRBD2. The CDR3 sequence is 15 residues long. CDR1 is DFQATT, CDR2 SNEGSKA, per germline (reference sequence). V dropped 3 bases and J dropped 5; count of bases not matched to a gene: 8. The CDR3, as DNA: TGCAGTGCTAGCGAGACTAGCGGGGCTCGGGAGACCCAGTACTTC. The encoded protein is CSASETSGARETQYF.

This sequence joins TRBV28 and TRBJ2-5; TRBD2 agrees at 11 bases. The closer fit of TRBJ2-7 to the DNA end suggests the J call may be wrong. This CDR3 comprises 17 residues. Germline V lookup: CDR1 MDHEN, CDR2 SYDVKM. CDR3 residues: CASSPNDLIAGGLEQYF. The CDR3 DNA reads TGTGCCAGCAGTCCCAATGACTTAATAGCGGGAGGGCTCGAGCAGTACTTC.

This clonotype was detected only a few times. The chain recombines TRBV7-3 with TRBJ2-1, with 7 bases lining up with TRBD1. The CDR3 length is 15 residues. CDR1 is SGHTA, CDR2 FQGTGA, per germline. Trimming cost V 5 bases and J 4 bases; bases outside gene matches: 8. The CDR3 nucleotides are TGTGCCAGCAGCCATGACAGGGCTCGGTACAATGAGCAGTTCTTC. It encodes CASSHDRARYNEQFF. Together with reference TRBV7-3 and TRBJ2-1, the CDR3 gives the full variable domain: GAGVSQTPSNKVTEKGKYVELRCDPISGHTALYWYRQSLGQGPEFLIYFQGTGAADDSGLPNDRFFAVRPEGSVSTLKIQRTERGDSAVYLCASSHDRARYNEQFFGPGTRLTVL.

Here the CDR3 DNA reads TGTGCCAGCAGAGAGAACGGGAGGACCGGTGAGCAGTTCTTC. It specifies CASRENGRTGEQFF. The chain employs TRBV2 and TRBJ2-1, with 7 bases fitting TRBD2. The length of the CDR3 is 14 residues. The germline V gene has CDR1 SNHLY and CDR2 FYNNEI. The junction had 11 bases not matched to a gene; V was cut back by 6 bases and J by 9 bases.

Here the CDR3 DNA reads TGCAGTGCTAGGGGACTAGCGGGAGTTAGCGAGCAGTACTTC. Protein product: CSARGLAGVSEQYF. The genes are TRBV20-1 and TRBJ2-7; 14 bases map to TRBD2. V lost 3 bases, J lost 6 bases, and 4 bases stayed unmatched. Germline CDR1 is DFQATT and CDR2 is SNEGSKA (reference sequence). The CDR3 runs 14 residues.

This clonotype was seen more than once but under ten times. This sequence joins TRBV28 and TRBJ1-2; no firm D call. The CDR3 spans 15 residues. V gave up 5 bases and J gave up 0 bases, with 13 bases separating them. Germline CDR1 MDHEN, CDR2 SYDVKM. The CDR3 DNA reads TGTGCCAGCAGTGTCCTGAAAGGATCTAACTATGGCTACACCTTC. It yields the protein CASSVLKGSNYGYTF.

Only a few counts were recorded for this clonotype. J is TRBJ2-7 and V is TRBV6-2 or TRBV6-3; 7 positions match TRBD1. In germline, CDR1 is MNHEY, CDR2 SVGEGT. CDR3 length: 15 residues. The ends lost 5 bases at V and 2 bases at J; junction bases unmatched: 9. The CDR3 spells CASSDPGQPTYEQYF. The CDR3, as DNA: TGTGCCAGCAGTGACCCGGGACAGCCTACCTACGAGCAGTACTTC.

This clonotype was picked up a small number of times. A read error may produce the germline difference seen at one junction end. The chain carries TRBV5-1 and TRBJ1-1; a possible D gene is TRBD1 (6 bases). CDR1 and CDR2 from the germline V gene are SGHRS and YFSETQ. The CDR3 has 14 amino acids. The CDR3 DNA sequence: TGCGCCAGCAGCCCACGGGACAAGAACACTGAAGCTCTCTTT. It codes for CASSPRDKNTEALF.

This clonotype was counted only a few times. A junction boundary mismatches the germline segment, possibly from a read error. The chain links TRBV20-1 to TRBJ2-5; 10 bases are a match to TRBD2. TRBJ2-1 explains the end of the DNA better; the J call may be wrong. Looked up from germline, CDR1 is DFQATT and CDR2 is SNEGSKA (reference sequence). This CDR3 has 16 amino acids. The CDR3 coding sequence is TGCAGTGTTAGAGCGGGCTTAGCGGGAGGACGCAATGAGCAGTTCTTC. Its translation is CSVRAGLAGGRNEQFF.

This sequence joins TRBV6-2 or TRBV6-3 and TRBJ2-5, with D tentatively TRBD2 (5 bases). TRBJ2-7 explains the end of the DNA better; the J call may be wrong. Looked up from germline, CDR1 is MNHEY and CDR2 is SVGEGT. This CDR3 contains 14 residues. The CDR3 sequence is CASSIGLTSYEQYF. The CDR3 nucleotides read TGTGCCAGCAGTATTGGACTCACCTCCTACGAGCAGTACTTC.

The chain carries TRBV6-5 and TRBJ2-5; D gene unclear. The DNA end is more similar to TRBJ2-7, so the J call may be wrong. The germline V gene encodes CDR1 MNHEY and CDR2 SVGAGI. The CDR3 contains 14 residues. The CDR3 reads CASSYYDKNYEQYF. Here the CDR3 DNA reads TGTGCCAGCAGTTACTACGACAAGAATTACGAGCAGTACTTC.

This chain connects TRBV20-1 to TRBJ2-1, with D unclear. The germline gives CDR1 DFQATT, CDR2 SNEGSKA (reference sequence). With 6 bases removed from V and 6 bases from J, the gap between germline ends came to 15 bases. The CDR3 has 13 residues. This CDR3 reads CSAHLGIRNEQFF. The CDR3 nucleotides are TGCAGTGCCCACCTGGGAATACGCAATGAGCAGTTCTTC.

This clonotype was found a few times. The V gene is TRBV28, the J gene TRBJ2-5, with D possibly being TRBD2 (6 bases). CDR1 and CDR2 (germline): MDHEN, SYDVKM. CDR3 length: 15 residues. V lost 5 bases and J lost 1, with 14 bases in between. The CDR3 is CASSQAGAFQETQYF. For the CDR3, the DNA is TGTGCCAGCAGTCAAGCGGGCGCCTTCCAAGAGACCCAGTACTTC.

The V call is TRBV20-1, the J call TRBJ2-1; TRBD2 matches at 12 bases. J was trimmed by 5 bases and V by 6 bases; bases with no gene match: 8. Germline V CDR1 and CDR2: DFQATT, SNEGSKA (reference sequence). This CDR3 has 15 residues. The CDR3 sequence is CSAIGLAGNDNEQFF. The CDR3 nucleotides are TGCAGTGCCATCGGACTAGCGGGAAACGACAATGAGCAGTTCTTC.

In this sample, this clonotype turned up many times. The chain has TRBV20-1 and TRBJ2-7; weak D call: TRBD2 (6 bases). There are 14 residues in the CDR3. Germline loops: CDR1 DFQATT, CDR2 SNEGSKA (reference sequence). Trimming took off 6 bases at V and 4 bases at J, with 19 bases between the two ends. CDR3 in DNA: TGCAGTGCGACTAGGAGCCGGGGGATATACGAGCAGTACTTC. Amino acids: CSATRSRGIYEQYF.

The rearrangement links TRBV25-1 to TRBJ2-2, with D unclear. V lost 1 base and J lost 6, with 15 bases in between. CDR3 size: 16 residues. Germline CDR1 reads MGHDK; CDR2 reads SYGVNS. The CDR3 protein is CASSESLPGRAGELFF. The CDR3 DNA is TGTGCCAGCAGTGAATCTCTCCCGGGTAGGGCCGGGGAGCTGTTTTTT.

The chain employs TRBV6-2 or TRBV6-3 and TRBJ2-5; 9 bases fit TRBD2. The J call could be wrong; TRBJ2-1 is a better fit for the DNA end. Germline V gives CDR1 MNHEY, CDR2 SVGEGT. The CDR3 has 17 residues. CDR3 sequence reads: CASTNTRLAATYNEQFF. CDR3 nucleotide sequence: TGTGCCAGCACCAACACTCGACTAGCGGCAACCTACAATGAGCAGTTCTTC.

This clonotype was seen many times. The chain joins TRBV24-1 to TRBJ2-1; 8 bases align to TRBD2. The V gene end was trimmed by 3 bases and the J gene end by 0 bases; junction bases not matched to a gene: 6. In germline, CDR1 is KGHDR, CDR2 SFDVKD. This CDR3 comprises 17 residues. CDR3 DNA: TGTGCCACCAGTGATAGATTAGCGGGAAGCTCCTACAATGAGCAGTTCTTC. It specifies CATSDRLAGSSYNEQFF.

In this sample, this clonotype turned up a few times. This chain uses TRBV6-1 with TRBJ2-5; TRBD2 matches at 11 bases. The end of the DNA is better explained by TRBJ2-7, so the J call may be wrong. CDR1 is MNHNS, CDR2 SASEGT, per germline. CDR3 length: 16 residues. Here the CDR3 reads CASSEPLAGAVYEQYF. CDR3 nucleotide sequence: TGTGCCAGCAGTGAGCCACTAGCGGGAGCAGTTTACGAGCAGTACTTC.